These 14 T cell receptor beta chains share one sample of origin, sequenced in a study of somatic mutations in cytotoxic T cells in rheumatoid arthritis. Sequencing used immunoSEQ multiplex PCR; TCRdb keeps in-frame clones, though not all of them. The sample records some 14,000 clones, 65% to 80% being singletons. The sequenced sample was CD8+ T cells sorted from blood. These receptor sequences come from an adult with rheumatoid arthritis.

The rearrangement links TRBV4-1 to TRBJ2-1; D may be TRBD1 (5 bases). CDR1 and CDR2 (germline): MGHRA, YSYEKL. V was shortened by 3 bases and J by 8 bases, with 8 bases between the two germline ends. This CDR3 spans 12 amino acids. The CDR3: CASSQQGYEQFF. The CDR3 DNA reads as TGCGCCAGCAGCCAGCAGGGCTATGAGCAGTTCTTC.

V is TRBV27 and J is TRBJ2-7; 7 bases fit TRBD2. The junction had 7 bases not matched to a gene; V was cut back by 4 bases and J by 4 bases. The CDR3 spans 14 residues. The germline gives CDR1 MNHEY, CDR2 SMNVEV (reference sequence). CDR3 residues: CASSSRLAQYEQYF. CDR3 in DNA: TGTGCCAGCAGTTCGCGACTAGCACAATACGAGCAGTACTTC.

This chain connects TRBV4-2 to TRBJ2-1; perhaps TRBD2 as D (6 bases). CDR1 is LGHNA, CDR2 YNFKEQ, per germline. V lost 4 bases to trimming and J lost 4 bases, with 17 bases between them. This CDR3 is built from 16 residues. CDR3: CASSPYPRDSYNEQFF. In DNA form, the CDR3 reads TGTGCCAGCAGCCCGTACCCCCGGGACTCATACAATGAGCAGTTCTTC.

The J gene is TRBJ1-1, the V gene TRBV27, with D hard to call. Germline-derived CDR1 and CDR2 are MNHEY and SMNVEV (reference sequence). V was shortened by 3 bases and J by 1 base, with 6 bases between the two germline ends. The CDR3 has 13 residues. The CDR3 is CASSFFGNTEAFF. CDR3 bases: TGTGCCAGCAGTTTTTTTGGGAACACTGAAGCTTTCTTT.

The genes are TRBV6-5 and TRBJ2-5; tentative D call: TRBD2 (5 bases). CDR1 and CDR2 from the germline V gene are MNHEY and SVGAGI. This CDR3 has 13 residues. V lost 2 bases and J lost 7, with 11 bases in between. CDR3 coding DNA: TGTGCCAGCAGTTACCCCCCCGAGGGGACCCAGTACTTC. Translation gives CASSYPPEGTQYF.

The chain has TRBV4-2 and TRBJ2-3; no clear D. This CDR3 comprises 14 residues. V gave up 3 bases and J gave up 2 bases, with 9 bases separating them. Germline V gene lookup returns CDR1 LGHNA and CDR2 YNFKEQ. The CDR3 nucleotides are TGTGCCAGCAGCCAGGGCGGAGACACAGATACGCAGTATTTT. It translates to CASSQGGDTDTQYF.

The chain employs TRBV10-2 and TRBJ2-7; TRBD2 matches 7 bases. The trim removed 6 bases at V and 5 bases at J, leaving 10 bases unmatched. CDR1 is WSHSY and CDR2 is SAAADI in the germline V gene. The CDR3 is made up of 14 amino acids. CDR3 in DNA: TGCGCCAGCAGCCTAGCGGCCGCCCCCGACGAGCAGTACTTC. It encodes CASSLAAAPDEQYF.

The chain combines TRBV30 with TRBJ1-1; 9 nucleotides match TRBD1. With V trimmed by 0 bases and J by 6 bases, 5 bases remained unmatched. In germline, CDR1 is GTSNPN, CDR2 SVGIG (reference sequence). The CDR3 runs 14 residues. The DNA of the CDR3 is TGTGCCTGGAGTGTAGGGACAGGGTGGCCTGAAGCTTTCTTT. Amino acid sequence: CAWSVGTGWPEAFF.

V and J are TRBV5-4 and TRBJ2-1; D gene ambiguous. This CDR3 comprises 11 residues. V was clipped by 5 bases and J by 14 bases, with 14 bases between them. Germline lookup yields CDR1 SGHNT and CDR2 YYREEE (reference sequence). The DNA for the CDR3 is TGTGCCAGCAGACTATGGCCGCCCGAGTTCTTC. Its translation: CASRLWPPEFF. Full variable domain (remainder filled in from reference TRBV5-4 and TRBJ2-1): ETGVTQSPTHLIKTRGQQVTLRCSSQSGHNTVSWYQQALGQGPQFIFQYYREEENGRGNFPPRFSGLQFPNYSSELNVNALELDDSALYLCASRLWPPEFFGPGTRLTVL.

The V gene is TRBV5-1, the J gene TRBJ2-7; unclear D gene. The V gene lost 3 bases and the J gene lost 6 bases, with 7 bases spanning the gap. Germline loops: CDR1 SGHRS, CDR2 YFSETQ. CDR3 length equals 11 residues. The CDR3 here is CASSSLGEQYF. CDR3 in DNA: TGCGCCAGCAGCTCGCTGGGCGAGCAGTACTTC.

This sequence joins TRBV6-1 and TRBJ2-5; 7 positions match TRBD1. J lost 2 bases, V lost 4 bases, and 7 bases had no gene match. The CDR3 runs 15 residues. Germline values: CDR1 MNHNS, CDR2 SASEGT. This CDR3 is CASSGRQGVQETQYF. Written as DNA, the CDR3 is TGTGCCAGCAGTGGAAGACAGGGAGTTCAAGAGACCCAGTACTTC.

V and J are TRBV29-1 and TRBJ2-1; 9 bases align to TRBD2. After removal of 2 bases from V and 12 bases from J, the junction contained 11 bases not matched to a gene. Germline V gene lookup returns CDR1 SQVTM and CDR2 ANQGSEA. This CDR3 is built from 14 residues. The CDR3 DNA follows: TGCAGCGTTGAATCGGGTAGCGGGAGCAGTGGGCAGTTCTTC. Encoded protein: CSVESGSGSSGQFF.

The chain uses TRBV19 and TRBJ1-3; D is possibly TRBD1 (6 bases). The CDR3 runs 16 residues. The germline V gene has CDR1 LNHDA and CDR2 SQIVND (reference sequence). Trimming stripped 10 bases from V and 0 bases from J, with 19 bases between. The CDR3 reads CATTPLRTDSGNTIYF. The DNA of the CDR3 is TGTGCCACCACTCCCTTGAGGACAGACTCTGGAAACACCATATATTTT.

The rearrangement links TRBV29-1 to TRBJ1-1; D is uncertain. This CDR3 region has 11 residues. Germline assignment: CDR1 SQVTM and CDR2 ANQGSEA. Trimming stripped 7 bases from V and 11 bases from J, with 17 bases between. CDR3 nucleotide sequence: TGCAGCGCGCTTTACGACATTTCGGCTTTCTTT. This gives the protein CSALYDISAFF.